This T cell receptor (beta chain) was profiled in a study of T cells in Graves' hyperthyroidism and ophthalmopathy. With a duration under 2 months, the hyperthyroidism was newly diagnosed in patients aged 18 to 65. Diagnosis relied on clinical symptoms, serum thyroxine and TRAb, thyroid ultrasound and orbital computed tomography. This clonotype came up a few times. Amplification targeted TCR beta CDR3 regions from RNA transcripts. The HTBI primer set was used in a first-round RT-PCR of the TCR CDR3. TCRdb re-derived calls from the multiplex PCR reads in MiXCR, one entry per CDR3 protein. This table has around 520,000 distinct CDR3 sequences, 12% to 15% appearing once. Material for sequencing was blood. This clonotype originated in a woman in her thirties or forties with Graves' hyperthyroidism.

CDR3 sequence reads: CASSEYVGTEAFF. CDR3 bases: TGTGCCAGCAGCGAGTACGTCGGCACTGAAGCTTTCTTT. The chain employs TRBV7-3 and TRBJ1-1; D gene ambiguous. V shed 5 bases and J shed 4 bases, with 11 bases lying between them. CDR3 length: 13 residues. Germline CDR1 SGHTA, CDR2 FQGTGA. Full variable domain (rest looked up from reference TRBV7-3 and TRBJ1-1): GAGVSQTPSNKVTEKGKYVELRCDPISGHTALYWYRQSLGQGPEFLIYFQGTGAADDSGLPNDRFFAVRPEGSVSTLKIQRTERGDSAVYLCASSEYVGTEAFFGQGTRLTVV.